The present T cell receptor beta chain was sequenced within a study of T cells in Graves' hyperthyroidism and ophthalmopathy (dated by TCRdb to about 2019). Describing the broader study: Peripheral blood was collected at initial diagnosis, before any treatment. To identify TCR V-J signatures that set the groups apart, the researchers used a discovery cohort of 100 patients, made up of roughly 45 with Graves' ophthalmopathy and approximately 57 with stable Graves' hyperthyroidism. An independent validation cohort of about 19 hyperthyroidism patients and 17 patients who later progressed to ophthalmopathy tested prospective prediction of ophthalmopathy. The roughly 91 discovery patients were randomly split 7:3 into training and test sets. Thyroid tissue and blood T-cell repertoires from over 5 Graves' hyperthyroidism patients were also compared in the study. After sampling, hyperthyroidism patients received methimazole starting at 30 mg daily, and ophthalmopathy patients received high-dose intravenous methylprednisolone. According to the paper, TCR Vbeta CDR3 sequencing was carried out on some 130 peripheral blood samples, which came from about 45 ophthalmopathy, approximately 78 hyperthyroidism and 17 progressor patients. Beyond this particular receptor, the publication reports: A model built on a 13 V-J signature distinguished ophthalmopathy from stable hyperthyroidism, reaching around 90% sensitivity and around 82% specificity in cross-validation and 80%/75% in testing. Blood samples also contained most of the expanded thyroid clonotypes (frequency above 0.001), which suggests that blood repertoires may reflect thyroid immune responses. During validation, the model predicted progression to ophthalmopathy a median of roughly 7.1 months ahead of onset, with 70.59% sensitivity and 72% to 80% specificity. No statistical method was used to set the sample size in advance, and investigators knew the group allocation.

The TCR beta CDR3 regions were amplified from RNA transcripts. The first round of RT-PCR for the TCR CDR3 was performed with the HTBI primer set and the Qiagen OneStep RT-PCR kit. Libraries were constructed in a second round of multiplex PCR, after which size selection and purification were performed. The libraries were sequenced on an Illumina HiSeq2000 using paired-end 100 bp reads. The original methods were these. SOAPnuke was used to process the raw data, throwing out any read that contained adapters or uncalled bases, had a mean Phred below 15, or lacked an exact constant-primer or identifier match. COPE v1.2.5 was used to merge the high-quality paired reads, and each unique nucleotide sequence was defined as a clonotype. MiTCR v1.1 was used to align the clonotypes against IMGT TRBV, TRBD and TRBJ reference segments. Only V-J combinations with frequency above 0.0001, covering 98% to 99.2% of repertoires, were analysed. A TCS score was defined as the ratio of F50 (clonal expansion) to E x V (chaos), with BLOSUM62-based TCRdist applied between CDR3 peptides within each V-J. Welch's t-statistics and random forest reduced around 520 V-J features to 10 to 15, which were used in a naive Bayes classifier (R e1071). Using fastp trimming at Q25 and MiXCR clonotype assembly, TCRdb reanalyzed the public sequencing data and kept in-frame beta chains. A single entry per CDR3 protein holds the most common genes and DNA from its merged rows. The V and J calls were not made by the authors but by TCRdb's processing. The sample table shows around 600,000 distinct CDR3 sequences, and more than 15% are seen once. 3% to 4% of the sample is taken by the ten largest.

According to the germline V gene (reference sequence), CDR1 reads LGHDT and CDR2 reads YNNKEL. There are 15 amino acids in the CDR3, from cysteine to phenylalanine inclusive. Only CDR3 DNA is held: 45 bases, read in frame from base 1. The trim is 2 bases for V and 5 bases for J, with a gap of 15 bases between the germline ends. Ophthalmopathy patients had moderately to severely active disease, Clinical Activity Score of at least 3, NOSPECS grade of at least 4, and duration under 3 months. Any patient with an uncontrolled infection, another autoimmune disease, pregnancy or lactation was excluded. Clinical symptoms, serum thyroxine and TRAb, thyroid ultrasound, and orbital computed tomography formed the basis for the diagnoses. PBMCs were separated from about 10 ml of fresh peripheral blood using Ficoll-Paque density gradient centrifugation. Total RNA was extracted using Trizol reagent, and RNA quality was assessed on an Agilent 2100 Bioanalyzer.

About this clonotype itself: Its antigen is unknown. Base qualities are not provided; no much larger clone lies one nucleotide away.

The V and J segments used are TRBV3-1 and TRBJ2-5; the D region possibly corresponds to TRBD2 (6 bases align). Material for sequencing was blood. This TCR was recovered from a woman between 35 and 50 years old with Graves' ophthalmopathy. The nucleotide sequence is TGTGCCAGCAGCCAATCCGGGACTCTCATGGAGACCCAGTACTTC. This yields the protein CASSQSGTLMETQYF.